The sequence of this T cell receptor (beta chain) was determined in a study of blood T cell repertoires in COVID-19. The CDR3 totals 15 residues. The germline V gene encodes CDR1 SGHDN and CDR2 FVKESK. V lost 1 base and J 1 base, leaving 11 bases between the germline ends. The repertoire was sequenced with immunoSEQ multiplex PCR; TCRdb's copy has only in-frame clones and lacks some. This table has fewer than 130,000 clones, 88% appearing once. The sequence was collected from a woman between 50 and 59 years old with acute or convalescent COVID-19. Sequenced input: peripheral blood. V is TRBV14 and J is TRBJ2-7; weak D call: TRBD1 (6 bases). CDR3 amino acids: CASSQVRGSSYEQYF. CDR3 in DNA: TGTGCCAGCAGCCAAGTCAGGGGCTCTTCCTACGAGCAGTACTTC.